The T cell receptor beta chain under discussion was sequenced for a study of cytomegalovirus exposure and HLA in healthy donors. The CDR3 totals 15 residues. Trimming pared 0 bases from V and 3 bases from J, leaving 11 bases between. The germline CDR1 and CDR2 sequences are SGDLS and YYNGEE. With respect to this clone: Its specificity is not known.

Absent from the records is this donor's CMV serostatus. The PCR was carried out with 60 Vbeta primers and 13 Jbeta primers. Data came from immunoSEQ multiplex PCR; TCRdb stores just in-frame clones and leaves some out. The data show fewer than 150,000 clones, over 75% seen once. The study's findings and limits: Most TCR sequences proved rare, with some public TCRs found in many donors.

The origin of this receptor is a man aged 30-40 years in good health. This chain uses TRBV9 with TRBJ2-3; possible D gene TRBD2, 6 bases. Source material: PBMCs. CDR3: CASSVAGEFTDTQYF. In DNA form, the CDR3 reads TGTGCCAGCAGCGTAGCGGGAGAATTTACAGATACGCAGTATTTT. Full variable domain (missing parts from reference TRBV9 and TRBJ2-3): DSGVTQTPKHLITATGQRVTLRCSPRSGDLSVYWYQQSLDQGLQFLIQYYNGEERAKGNILERFSAQQFPDLHSELNLSSLELGDSALYFCASSVAGEFTDTQYFGPGTRLTVL.